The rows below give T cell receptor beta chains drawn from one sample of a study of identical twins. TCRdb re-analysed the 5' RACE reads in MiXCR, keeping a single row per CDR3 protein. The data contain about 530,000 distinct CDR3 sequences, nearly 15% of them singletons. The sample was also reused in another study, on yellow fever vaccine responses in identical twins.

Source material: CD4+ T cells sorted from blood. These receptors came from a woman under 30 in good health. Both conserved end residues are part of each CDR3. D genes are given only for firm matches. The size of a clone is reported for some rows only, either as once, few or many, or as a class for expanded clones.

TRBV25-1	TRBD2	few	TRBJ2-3	CASSDPSGGPLSTDTQYF	TGTGCCAGCAGTGATCCTAGCGGGGGTCCCTTGAGCACAGATACGCAGTATTTT
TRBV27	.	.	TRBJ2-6	CASSLSRKGLVLAGANVLTF	TGTGCCAGCAGTTTATCTCGTAAAGGGCTAGTTCTAGCTGGGGCCAACGTCCTGACTTTC
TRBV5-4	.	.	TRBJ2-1	CASSATGGASYNEQFF	TGTGCCAGCAGCGCAACCGGGGGCGCCTCCTACAATGAGCAGTTCTTC
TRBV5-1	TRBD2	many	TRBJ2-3	CASSLAGVSTDTQYF	TGCGCCAGCAGCCTAGCGGGGGTTTCCACAGATACGCAGTATTTT
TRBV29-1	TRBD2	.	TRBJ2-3	CSVELAGGVDTQYF	TGCAGCGTTGAGCTAGCGGGGGGGGTAGATACGCAGTATTTT
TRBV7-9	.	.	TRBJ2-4	CASSSGGLKNIQYF	TGTGCCAGCAGCTCTGGTGGCTTAAAAAACATTCAGTACTTC
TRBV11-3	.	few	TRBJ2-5	CASSPSPVSLGETQYF	TGTGCCAGCAGCCCTAGTCCCGTTTCTCTAGGGGAGACCCAGTACTTC
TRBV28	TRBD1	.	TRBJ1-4	CASSLGDRTNEKLFF	TGTGCCAGCAGTTTAGGGGACAGGACTAATGAAAAACTGTTTTTT
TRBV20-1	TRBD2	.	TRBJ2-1	CSASSRGLVLGHNEQFF	TGCAGTGCTAGCAGCCGCGGACTAGTTTTAGGCCACAATGAGCAGTTCTTC
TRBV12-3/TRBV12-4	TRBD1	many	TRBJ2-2	CASSSRGSNTGELFF	TGTGCCAGCAGTTCCAGGGGGTCGAACACCGGGGAGCTGTTTTTT
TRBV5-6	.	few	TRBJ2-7	CASSLLLGQTYEQYF	TGTGCCAGCAGCTTGCTCCTTGGACAGACCTACGAGCAGTACTTC
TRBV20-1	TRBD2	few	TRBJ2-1	CSARDLAGGRSYNEQFF	TGCAGTGCTAGAGACTTGGCGGGGGGGCGCTCCTACAATGAGCAGTTCTTC
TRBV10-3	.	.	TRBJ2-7	CAISESVDEQYF	TGTGCCATCAGTGAGTCCGTCGACGAGCAGTACTTC
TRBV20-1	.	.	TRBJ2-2	CSASGLGRYTGELFF	TGCAGTGCTAGCGGCCTAGGTCGGTACACCGGGGAGCTGTTTTTT
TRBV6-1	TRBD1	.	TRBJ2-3	CASRSTGKDTQYF	TGTGCCAGCAGATCGACAGGGAAGGATACGCAGTATTTT
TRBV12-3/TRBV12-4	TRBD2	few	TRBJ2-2	CASSPEKTSGNTGELFF	TGTGCCAGCAGTCCCGAAAAGACTAGCGGGAACACCGGGGAGCTGTTTTTT
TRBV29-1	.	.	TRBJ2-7	CSVELQGLPYEQYF	TGCAGCGTTGAACTACAGGGACTACCCTACGAGCAGTACTTC
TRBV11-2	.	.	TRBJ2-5	CASSLRGRAFKETQYF	TGTGCCAGCAGCTTAAGGGGCAGGGCCTTCAAAGAGACCCAGTACTTC
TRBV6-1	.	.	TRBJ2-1	CASSPTAGSYNEQFF	TGTGCCAGCAGTCCCACGGCAGGGTCCTACAATGAGCAGTTCTTC
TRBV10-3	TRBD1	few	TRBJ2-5	CAISDSGTGGRETQYF	TGTGCCATCAGTGACTCCGGGACAGGGGGGAGAGAGACCCAGTACTTC
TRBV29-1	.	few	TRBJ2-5	CSVEEWPGETQYF	TGCAGCGTTGAAGAGTGGCCCGGAGAGACCCAGTACTTC
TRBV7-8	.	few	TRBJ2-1	CASSLPGAGLNEQFF	TGTGCCAGCAGCTTACCGGGGGCAGGGCTCAATGAGCAGTTCTTC
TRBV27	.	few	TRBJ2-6	CASSLGRGAGNVAGANVLTF	TGTGCCAGCAGTTTGGGGAGGGGGGCAGGGAATGTGGCTGGGGCCAACGTCCTGACTTTC
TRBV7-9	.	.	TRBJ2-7	CASSINEQYF	TGTGCCAGCAGCATCAACGAGCAGTACTTC
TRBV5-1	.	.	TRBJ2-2	CASSDAGPTGELFF	TGCGCCAGCAGCGACGCTGGCCCCACCGGGGAGCTGTTTTTT
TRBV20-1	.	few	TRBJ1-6	CSANDLIGSPLHF	TGCAGTGCTAACGACCTTATAGGTTCACCCCTCCACTTT
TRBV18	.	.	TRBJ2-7	CASSPRETYEQYF	TGTGCCAGCTCACCACGGGAGACGTACGAGCAGTACTTC
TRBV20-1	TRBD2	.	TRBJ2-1	CSAPPTSGRINEQFF	TGCAGTGCTCCCCCGACTAGCGGGAGGATCAATGAGCAGTTCTTC
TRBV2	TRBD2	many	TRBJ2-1	CAGVAGGVHNEQFF	TGTGCCGGGGTAGCGGGAGGGGTACACAATGAGCAGTTCTTC
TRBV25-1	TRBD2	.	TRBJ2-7	CASSSNTGTSGRQYF	TGTGCCAGCAGTTCAAACACCGGGACTAGCGGGAGACAGTACTTC
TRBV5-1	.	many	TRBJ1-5	CASSEGVNQPQHF	TGCGCCAGCAGCGAGGGAGTCAATCAGCCCCAGCATTTT
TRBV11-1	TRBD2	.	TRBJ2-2	CASSLRVAGAVNTGELFF	TGTGCCAGCAGCTTAAGGGTAGCGGGAGCGGTTAACACCGGGGAGCTGTTTTTT
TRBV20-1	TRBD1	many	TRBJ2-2	CSGRGQGAMNTGELFF	TGCAGTGGGAGAGGACAGGGGGCTATGAACACCGGGGAGCTGTTTTTT
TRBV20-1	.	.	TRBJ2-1	CSARDASRKFVDEQFF	TGCAGTGCTAGAGATGCTAGCAGAAAATTTGTCGATGAGCAGTTCTTC
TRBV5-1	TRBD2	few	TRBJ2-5	CASSFGLAGGPSQETQYF	TGCGCCAGCAGCTTCGGGCTAGCGGGAGGGCCTTCCCAAGAGACCCAGTACTTC
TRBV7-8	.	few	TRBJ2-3	CASSLDTFGTDTQYF	TGTGCCAGCAGCTTAGACACCTTCGGCACAGATACGCAGTATTTT
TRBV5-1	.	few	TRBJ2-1	CASSPASVGYNEQFF	TGCGCCAGCAGCCCAGCTTCTGTCGGTTACAATGAGCAGTTCTTC
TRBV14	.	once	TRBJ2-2	CASSQGGIANTGELFF	TGTGCCAGCAGCCAAGGGGGGATAGCGAACACCGGGGAGCTGTTTTTT
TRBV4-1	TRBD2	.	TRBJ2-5	CASSQVGTSEKTQYF	TGCGCCAGCAGCCAAGTTGGGACTAGTGAGAAGACCCAGTACTTC
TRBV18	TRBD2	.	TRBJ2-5	CASSPTRGSGETQYF	TGTGCCAGCTCACCAACGCGGGGGTCTGGGGAGACCCAGTACTTC
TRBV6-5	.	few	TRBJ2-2	CASSYSGTTGYTGELFF	TGTGCCAGCAGTTACTCGGGGACCACAGGGTATACCGGGGAGCTGTTTTTT
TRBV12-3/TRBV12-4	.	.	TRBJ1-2	CASKPTGTWGYGYTF	TGTGCCAGCAAACCCACCGGGACATGGGGCTATGGCTACACCTTC
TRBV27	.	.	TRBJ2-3	CASSLKPEYTQYF	TGTGCCAGCAGTTTAAAACCGGAGTATACGCAGTATTTT
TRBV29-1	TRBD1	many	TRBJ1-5	CSVETGMSNQPQHF	TGCAGCGTTGAGACAGGGATGAGCAATCAGCCCCAGCATTTT
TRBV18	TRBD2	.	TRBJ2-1	CASSRQRGVLWNEQFF	TGTGCCAGCTCACGCCAGCGGGGGGTCCTTTGGAATGAGCAGTTCTTC
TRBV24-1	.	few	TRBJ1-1	CATSDFGGEAFF	TGTGCCACCAGTGATTTCGGGGGTGAAGCTTTCTTT